These T cell receptor beta chains were read from a single sample in a study of blood T cell repertoires in COVID-19. The repertoire was sequenced with immunoSEQ multiplex PCR; TCRdb's copy has only in-frame clones and lacks some. The sample holds roughly 220,000 clones; around 86% are singletons and the top ten take 3% to 4%. Material for sequencing was PBMCs or T cells enriched from blood (not recorded which). The receptors were gathered from a middle-aged woman with acute COVID-19. CDR3s include the opening cysteine and the closing phenylalanine or tryptophan. The D gene is left open where the match is weak. Some rows mark clone size as missing; the rest say once, few, many or name a class of expanded clone.

d_call,clone_size,v_call,j_call,cdr3_nt,cdr3_aa
-,-,TRBV10-2,TRBJ2-7,TGCGCCAGCAGTCGTGGACTAAAGGAGCAGTACTTC,CASSRGLKEQYF
-,-,TRBV6-5,TRBJ1-1,TGTGCCAGCAGTTTAGCGGAGGGGACTGAAGCTTTCTTT,CASSLAEGTEAFF
TRBD1,-,TRBV10-1,TRBJ2-1,TGCGCCAGCAGTGAGCCTGGGGACAGGGCCCCCTACAATGAGCAGTTCTTC,CASSEPGDRAPYNEQFF
TRBD2,-,TRBV15,TRBJ2-1,TGTGCCACCAGCAGAGATTCTAGCGGGAGCGTTGAGCAGTTCTTC,CATSRDSSGSVEQFF
TRBD1,-,TRBV7-2,TRBJ2-5,TGTGCCAGCAGCTTGGGCAGGGGGTCGGCAGAGACCCAGTACTTC,CASSLGRGSAETQYF
TRBD2,-,TRBV11-3,TRBJ2-3,TGTGCCAGCAGCTTAGATTGGCGGGAGGGGAGCACAGATACGCAGTATTTT,CASSLDWREGSTDTQYF
TRBD2,-,TRBV28,TRBJ2-7,TGTGCCAGCAGTCCCCCAGTAACGGGAGGGCACGAGCAGTACTTC,CASSPPVTGGHEQYF
-,-,TRBV27,TRBJ1-3,TGTGCCAGCAGTTTCATAAGCGGAAACACCATATATTTT,CASSFISGNTIYF
TRBD1,-,TRBV6-2/TRBV6-3,TRBJ1-1,TGTGCCAGCAGTTTGACAGGGCGCACTGAAGCTTTCTTT,CASSLTGRTEAFF
TRBD2,-,TRBV5-1,TRBJ2-3,TGCGCCAGTCGGACTAGCGGGTTCACAGATACGCAGTATTTT,CASRTSGFTDTQYF
-,-,TRBV13,TRBJ2-2,TGTGCCAGCAGCTACCGAACTTTGTCCGGGGAGCTGTTTTTT,CASSYRTLSGELFF
-,-,TRBV18,TRBJ1-5,TGTGCCAGCTCACCACCTTGGGTCCCCGGGAATCTAACCTTT,CASSPPWVPGNLTF
TRBD2,-,TRBV5-4,TRBJ2-3,TGTGCCAGCAGCTTCGGGGCGGGAGGGCCCTCGGGAGATACGCAGTATTTT,CASSFGAGGPSGDTQYF
-,-,TRBV28,TRBJ1-1,TGTGCCAGCAGTCAAGAGGGCACTGAAGCTTTCTTT,CASSQEGTEAFF
-,few,TRBV14,TRBJ2-5,TGTGCCAGCAGCCAATCCGTTCAGGGAAAGACCCAGTACTTC,CASSQSVQGKTQYF
-,-,TRBV18,TRBJ2-7,TGTGCCAGCTCCCCAGGACAGTCCGGAACCTACGAGCAGTACTTC,CASSPGQSGTYEQYF
TRBD1,once,TRBV28,TRBJ1-5,TGTGCCAGCAGTTTGTACCCGCGAGACAGGGGGTCTAGGCCCCAGCATTTT,CASSLYPRDRGSRPQHF
-,-,TRBV28,TRBJ1-1,TGTGCCAGCAGTACGCCCGTGGGGAGAGCTTTCTTT,CASSTPVGRAFF
-,-,TRBV7-3,TRBJ2-6,TGTGCCAGCACCCAAGGCGGCCCTGGGGCCAACGTCCTGACTTTC,CASTQGGPGANVLTF
-,-,TRBV29-1,TRBJ2-2,TGCAGCGTTATCGCTCGGGACTCCACCGGGGAGCTGTTTTTT,CSVIARDSTGELFF
TRBD2,-,TRBV18,TRBJ2-1,TGTGCCAGCTCACCACCGAGGGGGCGGGAGGGCCTCGGCGAGCAGTTCTTC,CASSPPRGREGLGEQFF
TRBD1,-,TRBV28,TRBJ1-2,TGTGCCAGCGGACAGGGAAGGACCTTC,CASGQGRTF
-,-,TRBV15,TRBJ2-1,TGTGCCACCAGCAGCTTTGGGGGGAGCTACAATGAGCAGTTCTTC,CATSSFGGSYNEQFF
TRBD1,-,TRBV27,TRBJ1-4,TGTGCCAGCAGTAAGGACAGGGGGCCCAATGAAAAACTGTTTTTT,CASSKDRGPNEKLFF
-,-,TRBV9,TRBJ1-2,TGTGCCAGCACGTCGGCGGACTATGGCTACACCTTC,CASTSADYGYTF
TRBD1,once,TRBV27,TRBJ1-1,TGTGCCAGCAGTTTCGCGGACAGGGACACTGAAGCTTTCTTT,CASSFADRDTEAFF
-,-,TRBV30,TRBJ1-2,TGTGCCTGGAGCGTCAACTATGGCTACACCTTC,CAWSVNYGYTF
-,-,TRBV15,TRBJ1-5,TGTGCCACCAGCAGAAGTACAGGGAGTCGTCCTCAGCCCCAGCATTTT,CATSRSTGSRPQPQHF
-,-,TRBV24-1,TRBJ2-1,TGTGCCACCAGTGATCCGCTCGTCCAGGGGCGGACCTACAATGAGCAGTTCTTC,CATSDPLVQGRTYNEQFF
-,-,TRBV5-1,TRBJ2-7,TGCGCCAGCAGCTCAGACAACAGGGCCTCCTACGAGCAGTACTTC,CASSSDNRASYEQYF
-,-,TRBV7-2,TRBJ2-7,TGTGCCAGCAGCCCCGAGCGGAAATACGAGCAGTACTTC,CASSPERKYEQYF
TRBD2,-,TRBV9,TRBJ2-1,TGTGCCAGCAGTCAGGGGGGCGGGAGGGCGGATGAGCAGTTCTTC,CASSQGGGRADEQFF
-,-,TRBV2,TRBJ1-1,TGTGCCAGCAACCTGGACGGAGGGAGGAACACTGAAGCTTTCTTT,CASNLDGGRNTEAFF
-,-,TRBV28,TRBJ1-3,TGTGCCAGCAGTTTACGGGCGGGGGCAACCTCTGGAAACACCATATATTTT,CASSLRAGATSGNTIYF
-,-,TRBV10-3,TRBJ2-1,TGTGCCATCAGTGCCCCGAGGGGGAGAGGCGATGAGCAGTTCTTC,CAISAPRGRGDEQFF
-,-,TRBV9,TRBJ2-1,TGTGCCAGCAGCGTAGTAGCCCCGGGGTGGGGTCGTCCTGTTGAGCAGTTCTTC,CASSVVAPGWGRPVEQFF
TRBD1,-,TRBV12-5,TRBJ2-7,TGTGCTAGTGGCCGGGACAGTCTGGGGGCCGAGCAGTACTTC,CASGRDSLGAEQYF
TRBD1,-,TRBV28,TRBJ2-7,TGTGCCAGCACTTACACTCCGGGACAGGGTGTGTACGAGCAGTACTTC,CASTYTPGQGVYEQYF
-,-,TRBV28,TRBJ1-5,TGTGCCACCCGACTGTATAGTGACAATCAGCCCCAGCATTTT,CATRLYSDNQPQHF
TRBD1,-,TRBV14,TRBJ2-7,TGTGCCAGCAGCCAGGGAGGACAGGGGTCGAGTTACGAGCAGTACTTC,CASSQGGQGSSYEQYF
TRBD1,-,TRBV28,TRBJ2-7,TGTGCCAGCGGCCTTACAGGGGGTAAGGCCTACGAGCAGTACTTC,CASGLTGGKAYEQYF
TRBD1,once,TRBV5-4,TRBJ2-7,TGTGCCAGCAGCTCACAGGGGCTCTACGAGCAGTACTTC,CASSSQGLYEQYF
-,-,TRBV7-2,TRBJ2-1,TGTGCCAGCAGCCTCGTACGACAGGTCAATGAGCAGTTCTTC,CASSLVRQVNEQFF
-,-,TRBV12-3/TRBV12-4,TRBJ1-5,TGTGCCAGCAGCCCCAGGGTCTATCAGCCCCAGCATTTT,CASSPRVYQPQHF
TRBD1,-,TRBV13,TRBJ2-7,TGTGCCAGCAGCTCAACCGGGACAGGGCCAAACTACGAGCAGTACTTC,CASSSTGTGPNYEQYF
-,-,TRBV2,TRBJ2-2,TGTGCCAGCAGCCCTGGCCGGGACGGGGAGCTGTTTTTT,CASSPGRDGELFF
-,-,TRBV13,TRBJ2-1,TGTGCCAGCAGCCTTATTAACAATGAGCAGTTCTTC,CASSLINNEQFF
TRBD1,-,TRBV24-1,TRBJ1-5,TGTGCCACTAATCCGGGACAGGACAATCAGCCCCAGCATTTT,CATNPGQDNQPQHF